This T cell receptor beta chain was identified in a study of T cell changes during pregnancy in multiple sclerosis. V dropped 0 bases and J dropped 2; count of bases not matched to a gene: 3. The CDR3 has 16 residues. Germline CDR1 is SGHTA and CDR2 is FQGTGA. TCRdb's table, derived via immunoSEQ multiplex PCR, lists solely in-frame clones and lacks some. The table includes approximately 18,000 clones, approximately 85% detected once. The material was CD8+ T cells from peripheral blood mononuclear cells, obtained in the second trimester of pregnancy. The rearrangement links TRBV7-3 to TRBJ2-3; 9 bases are a match to TRBD1. The TCR sequence derives from a female donor in good health, enrolled as a control in a pregnancy study. This CDR3 reads CASSLTGTGLTDTQYF. For the CDR3, the DNA is TGTGCCAGCAGCTTAACCGGGACAGGGCTCACAGATACGCAGTATTTT.